The 13 T cell receptor beta chains listed next were all sequenced from one sample in a study of cytomegalovirus exposure and HLA in healthy donors. PCR primers comprised 60 Vbeta and 13 Jbeta primers. Libraries were prepared by immunoSEQ multiplex PCR; TCRdb keeps only in-frame clonotypes and omits some of them. In the table there are hundreds of thousands of clones, approximately 80% of which are singletons. What was sequenced was PBMCs. Every receptor here comes from a man under 40 in good health and CMV-seronegative.

The chain's CDR3 is CASSPTGTKQETQYF. In nucleotides, the CDR3 is TGTGCCAGCTCACCGACCGGGACAAAACAAGAGACCCAGTACTTC. The rearrangement uses TRBV18 and TRBJ2-5, with D tentatively TRBD1 (6 bases). Germline CDR1 reads KGHSH; CDR2 reads LQKENI. The CDR3 contains 15 residues. The ends were cut back, 3 bases at V and 2 bases at J, with 13 bases in the middle.

This clone was seen a handful of times. V usage is TRBV6-6 and J usage is TRBJ1-2; 7 bases agree with TRBD1. The germline gives CDR1 MNHNY, CDR2 SVGAGI (reference sequence). The CDR3 runs 14 residues. The V segment lost 3 bases and the J segment 8 bases; nucleotides outside the gene matches: 9. The CDR3 loop is CASSYYRDRRGYTF. In DNA form, the CDR3 reads TGTGCCAGCAGTTATTACCGGGACAGACGCGGCTACACCTTC.

J is TRBJ1-2 and V is TRBV15, with 7 bases lining up with TRBD1. The V gene's germline CDR1 is LNHNV and CDR2 YYDKDF (reference sequence). The CDR3 has 16 amino acids. The V gene end was trimmed by 1 base and the J gene end by 5 bases; junction bases not matched to a gene: 10. DNA for the CDR3: TGTGCCACCAGCAGAGGTGGGGACAGATCCCCTTATGGCTACACCTTC. Translation gives CATSRGGDRSPYGYTF.

There are a few counts of this clone. This chain connects TRBV6-5 to TRBJ2-7; 9 bases line up with TRBD1. This CDR3 comprises 15 residues. The germline CDR1 and CDR2 sequences are MNHEY and SVGAGI. The ends lost 2 bases at V and 3 bases at J; junction bases unmatched: 5. For the CDR3, the DNA is TGTGCCAGCAGTTACGGGGACAGGGAGAGCTACGAGCAGTACTTC. It specifies CASSYGDRESYEQYF.

The chain has TRBV5-1 and TRBJ2-2; 7 bases map to TRBD1. The CDR3 sequence is 16 residues long. V shed 1 base and J 2 bases; nucleotides not matched to a gene: 5. The germline V gene has CDR1 SGHRS and CDR2 YFSETQ. The CDR3 loop is CASSLLPGGNTGELFF. The CDR3 nucleotides read TGCGCCAGCAGCTTGCTCCCAGGGGGAAACACCGGGGAGCTGTTTTTT.

The chain employs TRBV14 and TRBJ2-7; the D gene is possibly TRBD2 (6 bases). The V gene lost 1 base and the J gene lost 7 bases, with 11 bases spanning the gap. CDR3 length equals 13 residues. Germline V gene sequence: CDR1 SGHDN, CDR2 FVKESK. CDR3 in DNA: TGTGCCAGCAGCCAAGTTCCCGCGGGGGAGCAGTACTTC. Translated, it gives CASSQVPAGEQYF.

The chain joins TRBV7-6 to TRBJ1-2, with 10 bases identical to TRBD1. Unmatched junction bases numbered 9, after V lost 1 base and J lost 4 bases. The CDR3 spans 17 residues. CDR1 is SGHVS, CDR2 FNYEAQ, per germline. The CDR3 coding sequence is TGTGCCAGCAGCTTAGGAACGGGACAGGGGATACCCTATGGCTACACCTTC. It translates to CASSLGTGQGIPYGYTF.

The CDR3 loop reads CASSLLRGGNSPLHF. The CDR3 DNA reads as TGTGCCAGCAGTTTGCTCAGGGGCGGGAATTCACCCCTCCACTTT. J is TRBJ1-6 and V is TRBV28, with D possibly being TRBD1 (6 bases). V was shortened by 3 bases and J by 7 bases, with 13 bases between the two germline ends. CDR1 MDHEN and CDR2 SYDVKM come from the germline V gene. The CDR3 loop spans 15 amino acids.

The chain combines TRBV5-1 with TRBJ1-1; D uncertain. V was cut by 5 bases and J by 1 base, with 9 bases left in between. CDR3 size: 13 residues. CDR1 and CDR2 (germline): SGHRS, YFSETQ. CDR3 sequence (DNA): TGCGCCAGCAGGGTCCTCGGGAACACTGAAGCTTTCTTT. Its translation: CASRVLGNTEAFF.

The CDR3 nucleotides are TGTGCTAGTGGTCCCGGGGAGGGCTCCTACAATGAGCAGTTCTTC. Its protein product is CASGPGEGSYNEQFF. J is TRBJ2-1 and V is TRBV12-5, with TRBD2 identical over 7 bases. This CDR3 spans 15 amino acids. Germline CDR1 is LGHNT and CDR2 is FRNRAP. V was pared by 5 bases and J by 0 bases, with 4 bases of the junction left unmatched. The full variable domain, in which reference TRBV12-5 and TRBJ2-1 provide the parts outside the CDR3, is DARVTQTPRHKVTEMGQEVTMRCQPILGHNTVFWYRQTMMQGLELLAYFRNRAPLDDSGMPKDRFSAEMPDATLATLKIQPSEPRDSAVYFCASGPGEGSYNEQFFGPGTRLTVL.

V and J are TRBV4-1 and TRBJ2-3; 11 nucleotides align to TRBD2. The germline V gene encodes CDR1 MGHRA and CDR2 YSYEKL. The V segment lost 1 base and the J segment 6 bases; nucleotides outside the gene matches: 6. The CDR3 length is 16 residues. CDR3 bases: TGCGCCAGCAGCCAAGTACTAGCGGGGGTCATCGATACGCAGTATTTT. It encodes CASSQVLAGVIDTQYF.

The rearrangement links TRBV6-6 to TRBJ2-7; a weak D match, TRBD2 (6 bases). The germline V and J ends were trimmed by 2 bases and 4 bases, with 12 bases remaining between them. This CDR3 is built from 14 residues. From germline, CDR1 is MNHNY and CDR2 SVGAGI (reference sequence). The DNA of the CDR3 is TGTGCCAGCAGTTACGGCGGCGCGGGATACGAGCAGTACTTC. This codes for CASSYGGAGYEQYF.

The chain carries TRBV2 and TRBJ2-1, with TRBD1 identical over 9 bases. CDR3 length equals 16 residues. With 9 bases clipped from V and 4 bases from J, the junction kept 13 bases outside the gene matches. Germline CDR1 SNHLY, CDR2 FYNNEI. CDR3 DNA sequence: TGTGCCAGAAAAAAACTGGACAGGGGTTTGTACAATGAGCAGTTCTTC. Protein product: CARKKLDRGLYNEQFF.